This T cell receptor beta chain was captured by sequencing in a study of control samples from healthy donors and cancer patients. V gave up 1 base and J gave up 6 bases, with 6 bases separating them. The CDR3 spans 11 residues. Germline V CDR1 and CDR2: GTSNPN, SVGIG (reference sequence). The data were produced by immunoSEQ multiplex PCR, yet TCRdb's version contains in-frame clones alone and is incomplete. The profile covers 50,000 or so clones, with 93% appearing a single time and around 22% taken by the ten largest. The J gene is TRBJ1-1, the V gene TRBV30, with D unresolved. Material for sequencing was PBMCs. The receptor was isolated from a woman aged 45-60 years with head and neck cancer. The CDR3 protein is CAWSGPAEAFF. CDR3 bases: TGTGCCTGGAGTGGGCCGGCTGAAGCTTTCTTT.